A single sample is the source of the 28 T cell receptor beta chains below, sequenced in a study of OX40 agonist ivuxolimab in advanced cancers. The repertoire was sequenced with immunoSEQ multiplex PCR; TCRdb's copy has only in-frame clones and lacks some. The table records about 95,000 clones, approximately 85% of them present only once. Sequencing used CD4+ or CD8+ T cells sorted from blood, obtained in a trial of the OX40 agonist ivuxolimab. The receptors shown here come from an adult with an advanced solid tumor such as melanoma, head and neck, liver or kidney cancer.

V and J are TRBV7-2 and TRBJ2-3, with TRBD2 as a possible D gene (5 bases). Trimming pared 1 base from V and 7 bases from J, leaving 6 bases between. CDR3 length: 12 amino acids. Looked up from germline, CDR1 is SGHTA and CDR2 is FQGNSA. The CDR3 DNA follows: TGTGCCAGCAGCTTAGTAGCGTATACGCAGTATTTT. This codes for CASSLVAYTQYF.

This clone was seen once. The chain combines TRBV10-3 with TRBJ1-1; no clear D. This CDR3 has 14 residues. CDR1 is ENHRY and CDR2 is SYGVKD in the germline V gene. V lost 3 bases and J lost 4, with 12 bases in between. The CDR3 sequence: CAISDAKRGTEAFF. In DNA, the CDR3 is TGTGCCATCAGTGACGCCAAGAGAGGCACTGAAGCTTTCTTT.

This chain joins TRBV5-4 and TRBJ1-5; D is ambiguous. Germline CDR1 reads SGHNT; CDR2 reads YYREEE (reference sequence). V was shortened by 0 bases and J by 7 bases, with 8 bases between the two germline ends. This CDR3 contains 13 residues. CDR3 in amino acids: CASSLAGKQPQHF. DNA of the CDR3: TGTGCCAGCAGCTTGGCTGGGAAACAGCCCCAGCATTTT. The entire variable domain, with the rest obtained from reference TRBV5-4 and TRBJ1-5, is as follows: ETGVTQSPTHLIKTRGQQVTLRCSSQSGHNTVSWYQQALGQGPQFIFQYYREEENGRGNFPPRFSGLQFPNYSSELNVNALELDDSALYLCASSLAGKQPQHFGDGTRLSIL.

The CDR3 bases are TGTGCCAGCAGCTCGGACAGGGGGCTAGGGAGCTCCTACAATGAGCAGTTCTTC. Residues: CASSSDRGLGSSYNEQFF. The V and J genes are TRBV5-4 and TRBJ2-1, with 11 bases aligning to TRBD1. Germline V gene data show CDR1 as SGHNT and CDR2 as YYREEE (reference sequence). The CDR3 consists of 18 residues. The J segment lost 0 bases and the V segment lost 3 bases, leaving 8 bases of the junction unmatched. Full variable domain (missing parts from reference TRBV5-4 and TRBJ2-1): ETGVTQSPTHLIKTRGQQVTLRCSSQSGHNTVSWYQQALGQGPQFIFQYYREEENGRGNFPPRFSGLQFPNYSSELNVNALELDDSALYLCASSSDRGLGSSYNEQFFGPGTRLTVL.

The V and J genes are TRBV28 and TRBJ2-1, with 11 positions matching TRBD2. V dropped 2 bases and J dropped 9; count of bases not matched to a gene: 12. The CDR3 consists of 17 residues. CDR1 and CDR2 from the germline V gene are MDHEN and SYDVKM. CDR3 sequence: CASSLPVELAGDGEQFF. For the CDR3, the DNA is TGTGCCAGCAGTTTACCAGTAGAACTAGCGGGAGACGGTGAGCAGTTCTTC.

The chain uses TRBV5-4 and TRBJ2-7; the D gene could be TRBD1 or TRBD2 (6 bases each). CDR1 and CDR2 (germline): SGHNT, YYREEE (reference sequence). The CDR3 consists of 14 residues. Trimming shortened V by 4 bases and J by 2 bases, and 13 bases separated the two germline ends. The CDR3, as DNA: TGTGCCAGCAGCCGAGGGGGGTCCACCTACGAGCAGTACTTC. It translates to CASSRGGSTYEQYF.

This clone is a singleton in its sample. The chain joins TRBV28 to TRBJ1-5, with 7 bases fitting TRBD1. Germline loops: CDR1 MDHEN, CDR2 SYDVKM. V trimming: 9 bases; J trimming: 7 bases; junction bases outside the gene matches: 9. This CDR3 is built from 13 residues. The CDR3 loop is CASTGETRQPQHF. DNA for the CDR3: TGTGCCAGTACAGGGGAAACCAGGCAGCCCCAGCATTTT.

This clone was observed a few times. The genes are TRBV6-1 and TRBJ1-2; D is uncertain. The CDR3 extends over 14 amino acids. Trimming took 7 bases from V and 5 from J, leaving 17 bases between them. Looked up from germline, CDR1 is MNHNS and CDR2 is SASEGT. DNA of the CDR3: TGTGCCAGCATGCCCCTCGAGACGGCTTATGGCTACACCTTC. Translated, it gives CASMPLETAYGYTF.

This clone occurred once. V and J are TRBV14 and TRBJ2-1; 7 bases are shared with TRBD2. With V trimmed by 5 bases and J by 1 base, 5 bases remained unmatched. There are 15 residues in the CDR3. CDR1 and CDR2 from the germline V gene are SGHDN and FVKESK. The CDR3 region has the DNA TGTGCCAGCAGCGCCTCGGGACTATCCTACAATGAGCAGTTCTTC. Amino acids: CASSASGLSYNEQFF.

The DNA for the CDR3 is TGCGCCAGCAGCCAAACGACAGGCGTCGGCACAGATACGCAGTATTTT. Its translation: CASSQTTGVGTDTQYF. This chain connects TRBV5-1 to TRBJ2-3, with a possible D match to TRBD1 (6 bases). This CDR3 is 16 amino acids long. V shed 4 bases and J shed 1 base, with 16 bases lying between them. Germline CDR1 is SGHRS and CDR2 is YFSETQ.

The gene calls are TRBV4-1 and TRBJ1-1; D gene uncertain. CDR3 length: 15 amino acids. The germline V gene encodes CDR1 MGHRA and CDR2 YSYEKL. The V gene lost 1 base and the J gene lost 4 bases, with 13 bases spanning the gap. CDR3 bases: TGCGCCAGCAGCCAAGGGTCCAGGTCACGCACTGAAGCTTTCTTT. This translates into CASSQGSRSRTEAFF.

The CDR3 DNA reads TGTGCCAGCAGCCTCTCGCGACAGTCTACAAAGTACTTC. Protein sequence: CASSLSRQSTKYF. J is TRBJ2-7 and V is TRBV6-6; D is possibly TRBD1 (5 bases). This CDR3 spans 13 amino acids. The V gene's germline CDR1 is MNHNY and CDR2 SVGAGI (reference sequence). V shed 6 bases and J shed 11 bases, with 20 bases lying between them.

The V and J genes are TRBV19 and TRBJ2-1, with D possibly called TRBD1 or TRBD2 (6 bases each). This CDR3 is 14 amino acids long. Trimming shortened V by 3 bases and J by 12 bases, and 18 bases separated the two germline ends. In germline, CDR1 is LNHDA, CDR2 SQIVND (reference sequence). The CDR3 here is CASSIFAGKQGQFF. DNA for the CDR3: TGTGCCAGTAGTATCTTCGCGGGGAAACAGGGGCAGTTCTTC.

This rearrangement joins TRBV15 to TRBJ1-4; unclear D gene. The CDR3 spans 13 residues. V was shortened by 0 bases and J by 7 bases, with 6 bases between the two germline ends. Germline V gene lookup returns CDR1 LNHNV and CDR2 YYDKDF (reference sequence). For the CDR3, the DNA is TGTGCCACCAGCAGAGATCTGAGTGAAAAACTGTTTTTT. Protein sequence: CATSRDLSEKLFF.

This chain connects TRBV4-1 to TRBJ1-2; no firm D call. Germline V gives CDR1 MGHRA, CDR2 YSYEKL. V lost 2 bases to trimming and J lost 8 bases, with 21 bases between them. This CDR3 has 16 residues. CDR3 residues: CASSQNPIGRKEGYTF. The CDR3 nucleotides read TGCGCCAGCAGCCAAAATCCTATCGGGAGAAAAGAAGGCTACACCTTC.

V is TRBV7-9 and J is TRBJ2-7; D is perhaps TRBD1 or TRBD2 (6 bases each). The germline gives CDR1 SEHNR, CDR2 FQNEAQ (reference sequence). Trimming cost V 5 bases and J 3 bases, with 11 bases left between them. The CDR3 spans 13 residues. The CDR3 region has the DNA TGTGCCAGCAGCCCGGGGGCTAGCTACGAGCAGTACTTC. Translated: CASSPGASYEQYF.

CDR3 sequence: CASTNGGDGANVLTF. The CDR3 DNA sequence: TGTGCCAGCACAAACGGAGGGGATGGGGCCAACGTCCTGACTTTC. This sequence joins TRBV6-6 and TRBJ2-6; tentatively, D is TRBD2 (6 bases). Trimming shortened V by 7 bases and J by 3 bases, and 13 bases separated the two germline ends. The CDR3 is 15 amino acids. CDR1 and CDR2 (germline): MNHNY, SVGAGI (reference sequence).

The V gene is TRBV2, the J gene TRBJ2-1; D remains ambiguous. The length of the CDR3 is 13 residues. V lost 1 base and J lost 5, with 6 bases in between. From germline, CDR1 is SNHLY and CDR2 FYNNEI. In DNA, the CDR3 is TGTGCCAGCAGTGAAGGCGCCAACAATGAGCAGTTCTTC. This translates into CASSEGANNEQFF.

This clone has a handful of counts. The rearrangement joins TRBV28 to TRBJ2-7; D call uncertain. Trimming pared 2 bases from V and 0 bases from J, leaving 8 bases between. CDR3 length: 14 residues. The V gene's germline CDR1 is MDHEN and CDR2 SYDVKM. This CDR3 is CASSLTEASYEQYF. CDR3 nucleotide sequence: TGTGCCAGCAGTTTAACGGAAGCCTCCTACGAGCAGTACTTC.

The chain joins TRBV11-1 to TRBJ2-5; 10 positions match TRBD1. Germline loops: CDR1 SGHAT, CDR2 FQDESV (reference sequence). The V gene end was trimmed by 3 bases and the J gene end by 0 bases; junction bases not matched to a gene: 7. This CDR3 is 17 amino acids long. This CDR3 reads CASSLGDRGADQETQYF. The DNA of the CDR3 is TGTGCCAGCAGCTTGGGGGACAGGGGAGCCGACCAAGAGACCCAGTACTTC.

The chain links TRBV10-1 to TRBJ2-2; perhaps TRBD2 as D (5 bases). Per the germline V gene, CDR1 is WNHNN and CDR2 is SYGVQD (reference sequence). V lost 6 bases and J 1 base, leaving 15 bases between the germline ends. The CDR3 loop spans 16 amino acids. CDR3 in DNA: TGCGCCAGCAGGGTTCGGGTAGCGAGGAACACCGGGGAGCTGTTTTTT. It specifies CASRVRVARNTGELFF.

Of note for this clone: Other DNA sequences in this specimen translate into the identical CDR3. J is TRBJ1-4 and V is TRBV12-5; 7 bases are a match to TRBD1. Germline CDR1 LGHNT, CDR2 FRNRAP. The CDR3 length is 15 residues. Trimming took 6 bases from V and 0 from J; bases not matched to a gene: 4. CDR3 DNA: TGTGCTAGTGGGCAGGGGGGTCCAACTAATGAAAAACTGTTTTTT. Amino acids: CASGQGGPTNEKLFF. The full variable domain, completed using reference TRBV12-5 and TRBJ1-4, is DARVTQTPRHKVTEMGQEVTMRCQPILGHNTVFWYRQTMMQGLELLAYFRNRAPLDDSGMPKDRFSAEMPDATLATLKIQPSEPRDSAVYFCASGQGGPTNEKLFFGSGTQLSVL.

The CDR3 DNA follows: TGTGCCAGCAGTGTGTGGAGCAATGAGCAGTTCTTC. Protein: CASSVWSNEQFF. This chain connects TRBV6-1 to TRBJ2-1; D is unresolved. CDR3 size: 12 residues. The ends were cut back, 4 bases at V and 6 bases at J, with 7 bases in the middle. Germline V gene lookup returns CDR1 MNHNS and CDR2 SASEGT.

The chain carries TRBV7-2 and TRBJ1-2; the D gene is possibly TRBD1 (5 bases). V was shortened by 0 bases and J by 7 bases, with 9 bases between the two germline ends. The CDR3 has 13 amino acids. Germline V gene lookup returns CDR1 SGHTA and CDR2 FQGNSA. CDR3 coding DNA: TGTGCCAGCAGCTTAGCAGGGGATGGTGGCTACACCTTC. Protein sequence: CASSLAGDGGYTF.

The chain has TRBV18 and TRBJ2-7; the D gene is possibly TRBD1 (6 bases). Germline assignment: CDR1 KGHSH and CDR2 LQKENI. Trimming took 4 bases from V and 3 from J, leaving 16 bases between them. The CDR3 is made up of 15 amino acids. For the CDR3, the DNA is TGTGCCAGCTCACTGGCCGGGACACCTGACTACGAGCAGTACTTC. Translated: CASSLAGTPDYEQYF.

The chain joins TRBV7-9 to TRBJ2-1, with D hard to call. Trimming cost V 0 bases and J 10 bases, with 4 bases left between them. Per the germline V gene, CDR1 is SEHNR and CDR2 is FQNEAQ (reference sequence). CDR3 length equals 11 residues. CDR3 in DNA: TGTGCCAGCAGCTTAGCGAGAGAGCAGTTCTTC. This translates into CASSLAREQFF. Drawing the rest from reference TRBV7-9 and TRBJ2-1, the complete variable domain is DTGVSQNPRHKITKRGQNVTFRCDPISEHNRLYWYRQTLGQGPEFLTYFQNEAQLEKSRLLSDRFSAERPKGSFSTLEIQRTEQGDSAMYLCASSLAREQFFGPGTRLTVL.

The V gene is TRBV6-5, the J gene TRBJ2-2; D ambiguous. The CDR3 has 12 residues. Germline V gene data show CDR1 as MNHEY and CDR2 as SVGAGI. Trimming took 5 bases from V and 3 from J, leaving 4 bases between them. CDR3 sequence (DNA): TGTGCCAGCAGTGTACACACCGGGGAGCTGTTTTTT. Protein product: CASSVHTGELFF.

This clone was recorded once. The chain recombines TRBV28 with TRBJ2-1; 14 nucleotides align to TRBD2. Germline values: CDR1 MDHEN, CDR2 SYDVKM. V was clipped by 3 bases and J by 7 bases; unmatched bases: 14. This CDR3 comprises 19 residues. This CDR3 is CASSFDTQLGLAGGNEQFF. The DNA of the CDR3 is TGTGCCAGCAGTTTCGATACTCAACTCGGACTAGCGGGGGGTAATGAGCAGTTCTTC.